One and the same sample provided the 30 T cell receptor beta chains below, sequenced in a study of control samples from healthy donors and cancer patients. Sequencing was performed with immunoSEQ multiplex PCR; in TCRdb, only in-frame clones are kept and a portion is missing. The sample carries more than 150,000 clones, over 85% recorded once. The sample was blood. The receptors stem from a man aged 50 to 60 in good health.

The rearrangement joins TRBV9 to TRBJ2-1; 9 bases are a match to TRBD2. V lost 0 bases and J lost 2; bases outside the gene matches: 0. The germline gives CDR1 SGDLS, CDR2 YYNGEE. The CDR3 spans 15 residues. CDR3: CASSVASGTYNEQFF. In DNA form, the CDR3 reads TGTGCCAGCAGCGTAGCTAGCGGGACCTACAATGAGCAGTTCTTC. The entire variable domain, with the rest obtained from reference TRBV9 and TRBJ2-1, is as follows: DSGVTQTPKHLITATGQRVTLRCSPRSGDLSVYWYQQSLDQGLQFLIQYYNGEERAKGNILERFSAQQFPDLHSELNLSSLELGDSALYFCASSVASGTYNEQFFGPGTRLTVL.

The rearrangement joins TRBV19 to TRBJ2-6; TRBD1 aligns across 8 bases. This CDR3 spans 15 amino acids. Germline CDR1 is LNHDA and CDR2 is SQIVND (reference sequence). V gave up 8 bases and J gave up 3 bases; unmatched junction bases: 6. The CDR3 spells CASRNRGYGANVLTF. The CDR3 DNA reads TGTGCCAGTCGAAACAGGGGGTATGGGGCCAACGTCCTGACTTTC.

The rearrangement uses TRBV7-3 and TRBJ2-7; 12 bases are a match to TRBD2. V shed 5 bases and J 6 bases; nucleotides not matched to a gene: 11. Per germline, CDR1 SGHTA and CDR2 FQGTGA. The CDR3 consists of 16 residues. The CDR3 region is CASSPDTSGGRREQYF. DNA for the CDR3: TGTGCCAGCAGCCCGGACACTAGCGGGGGGAGGCGCGAGCAGTACTTC.

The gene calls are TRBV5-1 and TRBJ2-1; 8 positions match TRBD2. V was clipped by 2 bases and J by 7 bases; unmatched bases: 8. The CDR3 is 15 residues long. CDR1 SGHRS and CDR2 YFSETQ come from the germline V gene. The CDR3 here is CASSFEEREWNEQFF. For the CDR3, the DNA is TGCGCCAGCAGCTTTGAGGAGCGGGAGTGGAATGAGCAGTTCTTC.

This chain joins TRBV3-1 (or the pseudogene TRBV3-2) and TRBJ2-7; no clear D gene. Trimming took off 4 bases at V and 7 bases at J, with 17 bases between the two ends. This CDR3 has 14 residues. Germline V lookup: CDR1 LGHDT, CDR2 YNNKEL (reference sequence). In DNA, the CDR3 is TGTGCCAGCAGCCCCCAGACCTTTGGCCGGGAGCAGTACTTC. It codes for CASSPQTFGREQYF.

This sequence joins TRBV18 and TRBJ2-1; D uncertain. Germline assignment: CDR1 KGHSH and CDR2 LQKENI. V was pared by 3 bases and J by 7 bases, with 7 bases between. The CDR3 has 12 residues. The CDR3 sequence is CASSPPGNEQFF. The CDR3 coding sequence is TGTGCCAGCTCACCGCCTGGGAATGAGCAGTTCTTC. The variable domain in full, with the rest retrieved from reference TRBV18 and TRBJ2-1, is NAGVMQNPRHLVRRRGQEARLRCSPMKGHSHVYWYRQLPEEGLKFMVYLQKENIIDESGMPKERFSAEFPKEGPSILRIQQVVRGDSAAYFCASSPPGNEQFFGPGTRLTVL.

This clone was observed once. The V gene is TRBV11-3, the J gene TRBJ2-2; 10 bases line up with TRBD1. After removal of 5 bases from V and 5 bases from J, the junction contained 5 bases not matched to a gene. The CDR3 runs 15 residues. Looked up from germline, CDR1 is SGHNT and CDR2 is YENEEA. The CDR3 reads CASSPRDRGTGELFF. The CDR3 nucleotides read TGTGCCAGCAGCCCCCGGGACAGGGGTACCGGGGAGCTGTTTTTT.

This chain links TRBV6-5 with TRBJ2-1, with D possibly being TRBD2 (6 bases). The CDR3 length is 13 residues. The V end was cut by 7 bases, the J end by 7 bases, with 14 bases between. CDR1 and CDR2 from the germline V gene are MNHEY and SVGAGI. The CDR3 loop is CASTLDRGNEQFF. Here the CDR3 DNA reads TGTGCCAGCACCTTAGACCGGGGGAATGAGCAGTTCTTC.

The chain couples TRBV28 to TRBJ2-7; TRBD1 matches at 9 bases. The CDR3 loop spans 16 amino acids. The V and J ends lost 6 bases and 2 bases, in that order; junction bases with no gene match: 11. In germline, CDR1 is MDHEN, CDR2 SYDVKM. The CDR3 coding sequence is TGTGCCAGCAGGGACCTAGGGGGACAGGGAACCTACGAGCAGTACTTC. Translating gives CASRDLGGQGTYEQYF. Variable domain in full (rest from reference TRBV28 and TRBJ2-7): DVKVTQSSRYLVKRTGEKVFLECVQDMDHENMFWYRQDPGLGLRLIYFSYDVKMKEKGDIPEGYSVSREKKERFSLILESASTNQTSMYLCASRDLGGQGTYEQYFGPGTRLTVT.

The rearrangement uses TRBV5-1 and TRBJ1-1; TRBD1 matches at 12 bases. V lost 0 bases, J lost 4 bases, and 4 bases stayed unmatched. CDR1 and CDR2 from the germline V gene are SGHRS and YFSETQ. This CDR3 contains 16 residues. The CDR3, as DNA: TGCGCCAGCAGCTTGGAGGGACAGGGGGCAAGCACTGAAGCTTTCTTT. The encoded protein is CASSLEGQGASTEAFF.

The CDR3 region is CASSPTTEWTEAFF. DNA for the CDR3: TGTGCCAGCAGTCCTACGACAGAATGGACTGAAGCTTTCTTT. The chain recombines TRBV28 with TRBJ1-1; possible D gene TRBD1, 5 bases. The CDR3 is 14 residues long. The V and J ends lost 5 bases and 5 bases respectively, with 15 bases between them. In germline, CDR1 is MDHEN, CDR2 SYDVKM. Filled out from reference TRBV28 and TRBJ1-1, the complete variable domain reads DVKVTQSSRYLVKRTGEKVFLECVQDMDHENMFWYRQDPGLGLRLIYFSYDVKMKEKGDIPEGYSVSREKKERFSLILESASTNQTSMYLCASSPTTEWTEAFFGQGTRLTVV.

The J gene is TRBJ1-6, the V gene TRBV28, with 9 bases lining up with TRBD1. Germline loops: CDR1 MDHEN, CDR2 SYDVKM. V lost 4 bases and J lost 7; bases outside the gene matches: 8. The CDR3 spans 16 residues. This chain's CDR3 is CASSSGTGRRNSPLHF. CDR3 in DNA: TGTGCCAGCAGTTCAGGGACAGGGCGCCGAAATTCACCCCTCCACTTT. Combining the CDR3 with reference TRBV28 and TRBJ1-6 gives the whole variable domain DVKVTQSSRYLVKRTGEKVFLECVQDMDHENMFWYRQDPGLGLRLIYFSYDVKMKEKGDIPEGYSVSREKKERFSLILESASTNQTSMYLCASSSGTGRRNSPLHFGNGTRLTVT.

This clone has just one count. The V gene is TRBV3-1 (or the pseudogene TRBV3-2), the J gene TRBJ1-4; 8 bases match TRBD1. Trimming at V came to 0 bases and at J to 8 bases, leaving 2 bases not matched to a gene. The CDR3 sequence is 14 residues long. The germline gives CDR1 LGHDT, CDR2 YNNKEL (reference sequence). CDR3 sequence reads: CASSQETGVEKLFF. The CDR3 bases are TGTGCCAGCAGCCAAGAGACAGGGGTCGAAAAACTGTTTTTT.

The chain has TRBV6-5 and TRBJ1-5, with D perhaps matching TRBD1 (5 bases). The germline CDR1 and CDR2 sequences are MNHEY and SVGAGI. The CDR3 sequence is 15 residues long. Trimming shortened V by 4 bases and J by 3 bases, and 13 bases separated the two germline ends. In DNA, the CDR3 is TGTGCCAGCAGTTCTGGGCAGGGTACCAATCAGCCCCAGCATTTT. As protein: CASSSGQGTNQPQHF.

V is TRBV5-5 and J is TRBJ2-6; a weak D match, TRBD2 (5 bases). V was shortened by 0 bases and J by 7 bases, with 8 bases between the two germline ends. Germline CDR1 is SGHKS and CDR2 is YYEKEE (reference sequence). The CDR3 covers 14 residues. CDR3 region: CASSLGEGANVLTF. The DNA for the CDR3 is TGTGCCAGCAGCTTGGGTGAGGGCGCCAACGTCCTGACTTTC.

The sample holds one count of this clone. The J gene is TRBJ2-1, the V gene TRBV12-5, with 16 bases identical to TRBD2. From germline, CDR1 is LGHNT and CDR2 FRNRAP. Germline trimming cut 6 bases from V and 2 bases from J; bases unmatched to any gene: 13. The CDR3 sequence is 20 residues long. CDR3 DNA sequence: TGTGCTAGTGGCCAAACCGGGACTAGCGGGAGGGCCAGTACCTACAATGAGCAGTTCTTC. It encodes CASGQTGTSGRASTYNEQFF.

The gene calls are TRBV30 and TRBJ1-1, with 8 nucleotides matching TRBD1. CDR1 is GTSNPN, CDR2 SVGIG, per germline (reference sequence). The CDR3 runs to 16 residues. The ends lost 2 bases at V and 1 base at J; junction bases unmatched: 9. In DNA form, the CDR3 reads TGTGCCTGGAGTCGAACCCCAGGGGGCAAGAACACTGAAGCTTTCTTT. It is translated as CAWSRTPGGKNTEAFF.

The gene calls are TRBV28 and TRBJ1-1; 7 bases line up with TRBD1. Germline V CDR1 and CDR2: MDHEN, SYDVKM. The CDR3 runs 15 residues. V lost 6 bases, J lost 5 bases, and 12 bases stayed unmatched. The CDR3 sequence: CASSEERGRRTEAFF. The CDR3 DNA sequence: TGTGCCAGCAGCGAAGAAAGGGGGCGCAGAACTGAAGCTTTCTTT.

The CDR3 is CASSLDRAYEQYF. CDR3 DNA sequence: TGCGCCAGCAGCCTGGACAGGGCTTACGAGCAGTACTTC. This chain uses TRBV4-1 with TRBJ2-7; 8 bases agree with TRBD1. CDR3 length equals 13 residues. Germline CDR1 MGHRA, CDR2 YSYEKL. V shed 4 bases and J 4 bases; nucleotides not matched to a gene: 3.

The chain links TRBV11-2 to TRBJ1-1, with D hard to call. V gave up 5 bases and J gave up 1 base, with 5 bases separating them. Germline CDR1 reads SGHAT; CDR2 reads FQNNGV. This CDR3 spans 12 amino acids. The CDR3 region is CASSRRNTEAFF. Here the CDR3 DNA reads TGTGCCAGCAGCCGACGGAACACTGAAGCTTTCTTT.

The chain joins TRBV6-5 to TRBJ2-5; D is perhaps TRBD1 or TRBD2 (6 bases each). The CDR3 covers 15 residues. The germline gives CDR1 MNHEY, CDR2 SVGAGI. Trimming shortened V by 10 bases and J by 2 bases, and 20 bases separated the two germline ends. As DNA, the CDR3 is TGTGCCACCCGGAGGGACAATTTTGGGCAAGAGACCCAGTACTTC. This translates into CATRRDNFGQETQYF.

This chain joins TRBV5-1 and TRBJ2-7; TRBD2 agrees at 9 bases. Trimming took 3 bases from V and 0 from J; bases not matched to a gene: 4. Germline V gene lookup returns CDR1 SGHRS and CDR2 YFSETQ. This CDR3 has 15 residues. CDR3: CASSSGLALSYEQYF. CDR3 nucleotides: TGCGCCAGCAGCTCTGGACTAGCGCTCTCCTACGAGCAGTACTTC.

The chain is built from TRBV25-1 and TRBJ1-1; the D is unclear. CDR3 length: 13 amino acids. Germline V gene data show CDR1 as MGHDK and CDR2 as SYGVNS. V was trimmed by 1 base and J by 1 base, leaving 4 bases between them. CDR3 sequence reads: CASSELGNTEAFF. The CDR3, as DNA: TGTGCCAGCAGTGAATTAGGGAACACTGAAGCTTTCTTT. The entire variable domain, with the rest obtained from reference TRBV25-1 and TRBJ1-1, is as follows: EADIYQTPRYLVIGTGKKITLECSQTMGHDKMYWYQQDPGMELHLIHYSYGVNSTEKGDLSSESTVSRIRTEHFPLTLESARPSHTSQYLCASSELGNTEAFFGQGTRLTVV.

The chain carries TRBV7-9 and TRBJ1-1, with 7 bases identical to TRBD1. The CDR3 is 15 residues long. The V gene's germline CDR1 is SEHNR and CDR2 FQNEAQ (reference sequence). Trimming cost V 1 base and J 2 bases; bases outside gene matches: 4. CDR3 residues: CASSLGTGANTEAFF. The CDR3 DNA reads TGTGCCAGCAGCTTAGGGACAGGTGCCAACACTGAAGCTTTCTTT.

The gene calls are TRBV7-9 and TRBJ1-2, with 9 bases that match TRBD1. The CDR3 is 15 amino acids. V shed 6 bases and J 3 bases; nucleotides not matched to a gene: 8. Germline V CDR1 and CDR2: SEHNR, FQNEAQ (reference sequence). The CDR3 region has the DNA TGTGCCAGCAGAGGACAGGGGAGAGATCACTATGGCTACACCTTC. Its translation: CASRGQGRDHYGYTF. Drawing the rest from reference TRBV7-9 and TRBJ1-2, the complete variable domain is DTGVSQNPRHKITKRGQNVTFRCDPISEHNRLYWYRQTLGQGPEFLTYFQNEAQLEKSRLLSDRFSAERPKGSFSTLEIQRTEQGDSAMYLCASRGQGRDHYGYTFGSGTRLTVV.

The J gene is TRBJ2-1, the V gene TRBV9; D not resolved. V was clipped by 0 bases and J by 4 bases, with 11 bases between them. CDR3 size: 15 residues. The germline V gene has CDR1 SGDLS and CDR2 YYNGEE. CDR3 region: CASSVAWAEYNEQFF. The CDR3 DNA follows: TGTGCCAGCAGCGTAGCTTGGGCGGAATACAATGAGCAGTTCTTC.

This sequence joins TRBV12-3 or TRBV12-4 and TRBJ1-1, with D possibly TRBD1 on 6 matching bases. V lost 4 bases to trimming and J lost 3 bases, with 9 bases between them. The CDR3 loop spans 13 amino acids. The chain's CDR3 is CASSWGADTEAFF. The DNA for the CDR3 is TGTGCCAGCAGTTGGGGGGCGGACACTGAAGCTTTCTTT.

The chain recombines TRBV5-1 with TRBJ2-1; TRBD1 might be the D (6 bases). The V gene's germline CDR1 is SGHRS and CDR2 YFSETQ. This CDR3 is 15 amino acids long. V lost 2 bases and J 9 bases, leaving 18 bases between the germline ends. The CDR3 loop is CASSLIGDNPGEQFF. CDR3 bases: TGCGCCAGCAGCTTAATAGGGGACAATCCAGGTGAGCAGTTCTTC.

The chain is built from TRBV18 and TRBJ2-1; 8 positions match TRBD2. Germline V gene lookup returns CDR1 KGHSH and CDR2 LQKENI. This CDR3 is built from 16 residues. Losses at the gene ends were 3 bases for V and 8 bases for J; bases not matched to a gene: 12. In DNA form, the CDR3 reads TGTGCCAGCTCACCGGATGTCACGGGAGGGGAGTATGAGCAGTTCTTC. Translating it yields CASSPDVTGGEYEQFF.

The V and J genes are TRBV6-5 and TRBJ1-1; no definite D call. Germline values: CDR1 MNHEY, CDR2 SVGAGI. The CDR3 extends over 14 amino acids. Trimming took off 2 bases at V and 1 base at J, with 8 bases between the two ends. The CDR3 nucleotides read TGTGCCAGCAGTTACGGTTCCAAGAACACTGAAGCTTTCTTT. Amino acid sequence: CASSYGSKNTEAFF.